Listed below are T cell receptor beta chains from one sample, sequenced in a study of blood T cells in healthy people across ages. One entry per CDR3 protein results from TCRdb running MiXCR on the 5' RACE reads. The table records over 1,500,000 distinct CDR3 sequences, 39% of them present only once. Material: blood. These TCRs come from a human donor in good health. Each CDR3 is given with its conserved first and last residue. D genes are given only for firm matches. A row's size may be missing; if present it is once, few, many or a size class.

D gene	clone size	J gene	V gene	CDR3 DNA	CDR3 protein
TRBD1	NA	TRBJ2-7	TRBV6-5	TGTGCCAGCAGTTACTCAGGATACCTTACCCCACAGGGGGCGGGCTACGAGCAGTACTTC	CASSYSGYLTPQGAGYEQYF
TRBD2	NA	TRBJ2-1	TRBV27	TGTGCCAGCAGGCCTAGCGGGGCCTACAATGGGCAGTTCTTC	CASRPSGAYNGQFF
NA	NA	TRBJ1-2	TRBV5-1	TGCGCCAGCAGCTCGGCCCCTCAGGTGTTCTATGGCTACACCTTC	CASSSAPQVFYGYTF
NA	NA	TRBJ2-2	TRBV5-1	TGCGCCAGCAGCCCCGAAGTGGTAGGCTCGAACACCGGGGAGCTGTTTTTT	CASSPEVVGSNTGELFF
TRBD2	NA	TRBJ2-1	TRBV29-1	TGCAGCGTTGAATCCAGACTAGCGGGGGGGCACTACAATGAGCAGTTCTTC	CSVESRLAGGHYNEQFF
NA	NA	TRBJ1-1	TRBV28	TGTGCCAGCAGTTTTGAGTCGGGGACTGAAGCTTTCTTT	CASSFESGTEAFF
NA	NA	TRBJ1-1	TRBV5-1	TGCGCCAGCAGCTTGGACGGCAGTCTGGGGACTGAAGCTTTCTTT	CASSLDGSLGTEAFF
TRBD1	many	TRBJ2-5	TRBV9	TGTGCCAGCAGCAGGCGGACAGGGAATGGAGAGACCCAGTACTTC	CASSRRTGNGETQYF
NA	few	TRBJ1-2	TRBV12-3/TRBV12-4	TGTGCCAGCAGTTTTGGCCCAAGGGACTATGGCTACACCTTC	CASSFGPRDYGYTF
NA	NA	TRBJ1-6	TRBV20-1	TGCAGTGCTGGGGGGCTTGGGAATTCACCCCCCCACTTT	CSAGGLGNSPPHF
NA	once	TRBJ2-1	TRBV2	TGTGCCAGCAGTGAAGGCAGGGGCTTCTACAATGAGCAGTTCTTC	CASSEGRGFYNEQFF
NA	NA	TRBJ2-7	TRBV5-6	TGTGCCAGCAGCCCTAGTATCTCCCTGGACGAGCAGTACTTC	CASSPSISLDEQYF
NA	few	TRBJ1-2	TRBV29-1	TGCAGCGTTGTTGGCTTATCTAACTATGGCTACACCTTC	CSVVGLSNYGYTF
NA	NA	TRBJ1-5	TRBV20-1	TGCAGTGCTGTAGCTTGGGGAGGGGGCAATCAGCCCCAGCATTTT	CSAVAWGGGNQPQHF
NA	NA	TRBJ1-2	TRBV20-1	TGCAGTGCTGGGAGCGGGGGGTTGAGTGGCTACACCTTC	CSAGSGGLSGYTF
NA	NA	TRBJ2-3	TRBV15	TGTGCCACCAGCAGAGGGGTAGGCTATACGCAGTATTTT	CATSRGVGYTQYF
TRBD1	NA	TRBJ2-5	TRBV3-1	TGTGCCAGCAGCCAAGACATGGCAGGGGGCCAAGAGACCCAGTACTTC	CASSQDMAGGQETQYF
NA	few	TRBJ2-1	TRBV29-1	TGCAGCGTTGCGGTGGCAGGGATTGAGCAGTTCTTC	CSVAVAGIEQFF
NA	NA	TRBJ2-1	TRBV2	TGTGCCAGCAGTGAAGCGCAAGGGGTTTCCTACAATGAGCAGTTCTTC	CASSEAQGVSYNEQFF
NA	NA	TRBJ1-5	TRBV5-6	TGTGCCAGCAGCTCCGGTGGGGGGTTGTATCAGCCCCAGCATTTT	CASSSGGGLYQPQHF
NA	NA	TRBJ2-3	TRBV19	TGTGCCAGTAGTGACGGATCGGGGACGCAGTATTTT	CASSDGSGTQYF
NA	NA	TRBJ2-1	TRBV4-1	TGCGCCAGCAGCCAAGGCGAGGTAGAGCAGTTCTTC	CASSQGEVEQFF
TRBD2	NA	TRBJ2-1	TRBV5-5	TGTGCCAGCAGCTGGGGGACTAGCGGCCCTGAGCAGTTCTTC	CASSWGTSGPEQFF
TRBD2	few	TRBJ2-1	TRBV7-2	TGTGCCAGCAGCTTAGTTAGGGGAGGGAGTGAGCAGTTCTTC	CASSLVRGGSEQFF